This T cell receptor beta chain appears in the sequencing data of a study of T cell responses to AZD1222 COVID-19 vaccine. Study observations and caveats: Researchers report vaccine-associated CD4 TCRs spanning spike, with dominance at 160-218 and 743-854. Among spike-specific TCRs, nearly half reportedly target unmutated variant regions.

Sequencing used immunoSEQ multiplex PCR; TCRdb keeps in-frame clones, though not all of them. The table lists approximately 80,000 clones, 80% to 90% of them singletons. This clone showed up just once. What it binds is not known. Trimming pared 4 bases from V and 1 base from J, leaving 5 bases between. This CDR3 is 13 amino acids long. Germline V gives CDR1 ENHRY, CDR2 SYGVKD. Sequences were derived from peripheral blood, sampled on day 0 of AZD1222 vaccination. V gene TRBV10-3 combines with J gene TRBJ1-5; D is undetermined. The origin of this receptor is an adult in good health. Here the CDR3 reads CAISAESNQPQHF. The DNA of the CDR3 is TGTGCCATCAGTGCCGAGAGCAATCAGCCCCAGCATTTT.